One and the same sample provided the 21 T cell receptor beta chains below, sequenced in a study of T cells in Graves' hyperthyroidism and ophthalmopathy. Using RNA transcripts as the source, TCR beta CDR3 regions were amplified. HTBI primers were employed in a first-round RT-PCR of the TCR CDR3. TCRdb reanalysed the multiplex PCR reads using MiXCR and keeps one entry per CDR3 protein. The sample holds about 160,000 distinct CDR3 sequences, over 7.5% seen once. Sample: blood. The receptor set was obtained from a woman in her late teens or twenties with Graves' hyperthyroidism that later progressed to Graves' ophthalmopathy.

There are many counts of this clonotype. The chain carries TRBV6-5 and TRBJ2-5; no definite D call. The germline CDR1 and CDR2 sequences are MNHEY and SVGAGI. CDR3 size: 10 residues. The V end lost 8 bases, the J end lost 7 bases, and 8 bases lay between the germline ends. The CDR3 nucleotides read TGTGCCAGCGGTTCTCGGACCCAGTACTTC. It yields the protein CASGSRTQYF.

The rearrangement links TRBV5-8 to TRBJ2-3; D possibly corresponds to TRBD1 (6 bases). Germline V gene sequence: CDR1 SGHTS, CDR2 YDEGEE. Trimming pared 4 bases from V and 4 bases from J, leaving 7 bases between. This CDR3 region has 12 residues. The CDR3 loop reads CASSGGPDTQYF. The CDR3 DNA reads as TGTGCCAGCAGCGGGGGCCCAGATACGCAGTATTTT.

Ten or more counts support this clonotype. This chain links TRBV20-1 with TRBJ2-5, with D unclear. Between the trimmed V and J ends, which lost 3 bases and 2 bases, there was a span of 13 bases. The CDR3 has 14 residues. Germline V CDR1 and CDR2: DFQATT, SNEGSKA (reference sequence). The CDR3 DNA sequence: TGCAGTGCTAGTCCCAGAGGTTGGCAAGAGACCCAGTACTTC. Translating it yields CSASPRGWQETQYF.

This clonotype was seen repeatedly, ten times or more. This chain joins TRBV11-3 and TRBJ2-1; 8 bases fit TRBD1. CDR1 SGHNT and CDR2 YENEEA come from the germline V gene. This CDR3 spans 17 amino acids. Trimming took 1 base from V and 10 from J; bases not matched to a gene: 15. CDR3 bases: TGTGCCAGCAGCTTAGTATTAACCGGGACAGGCCCCAACGAGCAGTTCTTC. The encoded protein is CASSLVLTGTGPNEQFF.

This clonotype was counted only a few times. A single base separates this from a much larger clone, so it may be a read error. V usage is TRBV30 and J usage is TRBJ1-6, with D maybe TRBD1 (6 bases). CDR1 GTSNPN and CDR2 SVGIG come from the germline V gene (reference sequence). The CDR3 totals 15 residues. Between the trimmed V and J ends, which lost 5 bases and 11 bases, there was a span of 22 bases. CDR3 in DNA: TGTGCCTGGCGGTCAGGGGATGAGTGGAATCCACCCCTCCACTTT. It is translated as CAWRSGDEWNPPLHF.

The rearrangement uses TRBV7-2 and TRBJ1-1, with 8 bases lining up with TRBD1. Germline CDR1 reads SGHTA; CDR2 reads FQGNSA. With V trimmed by 5 bases and J by 4 bases, 6 bases remained unmatched. The CDR3 is 14 amino acids. The CDR3 sequence is CASSPQGQGTEAFF. The CDR3, as DNA: TGTGCCAGCAGCCCGCAAGGACAGGGCACTGAAGCTTTCTTT.

This clonotype was counted at least ten times. This sequence joins TRBV19 and TRBJ1-5, with D possibly being TRBD1 (5 bases). The germline CDR1 and CDR2 sequences are LNHDA and SQIVND (reference sequence). This CDR3 is built from 15 residues. V was cut by 5 bases and J by 7 bases, with 18 bases left in between. The CDR3 region has the DNA TGTGCCAGTAGTCCAGGTGGCACCTGGGGGCAGCCCCAGCATTTT. Translation gives CASSPGGTWGQPQHF. Combining the CDR3 with reference TRBV19 and TRBJ1-5 gives the whole variable domain DGGITQSPKYLFRKEGQNVTLSCEQNLNHDAMYWYRQDPGQGLRLIYYSQIVNDFQKGDIAEGYSVSREKKESFPLTVTSAQKNPTAFYLCASSPGGTWGQPQHFGDGTRLSIL.

This clonotype was counted ten times or more. The chain is built from TRBV7-2 and TRBJ1-6; D gene uncertain. The V end lost 1 base, the J end lost 3 bases, and 10 bases lay between the germline ends. This CDR3 has 16 amino acids. Looked up from germline, CDR1 is SGHTA and CDR2 is FQGNSA. The CDR3 coding sequence is TGTGCCAGCAGCTTAGGGGGTGGCAGCTATAATTCACCCCTCCACTTT. Protein: CASSLGGGSYNSPLHF.

This clonotype was picked up many times. The chain couples TRBV19 to TRBJ2-1; no firm D call. The CDR3 runs to 13 residues. Looked up from germline, CDR1 is LNHDA and CDR2 is SQIVND (reference sequence). With 8 bases removed from V and 4 bases from J, the gap between germline ends came to 12 bases. CDR3 amino acids: CASRMMGYNEQFF. The CDR3 nucleotides read TGTGCCAGTCGAATGATGGGGTACAATGAGCAGTTCTTC.

This clonotype has ten or more counts. The CDR3 region is CSASKGEGPDTQYF. The CDR3 DNA reads as TGCAGTGCTAGTAAGGGGGAGGGCCCAGATACGCAGTATTTT. This chain joins TRBV20-1 and TRBJ2-3; TRBD2 is a possible D gene (7 bases). This CDR3 has 14 residues. Deletions cut 3 bases from V and 4 bases from J, with 14 bases between. The V gene's germline CDR1 is DFQATT and CDR2 SNEGSKA (reference sequence).

This clonotype was detected many times. DNA of the CDR3: TGTGCCAGCGCCTCCCCTAGACTAGCTTACAATGAGCAGTTCTTC. It is translated as CASASPRLAYNEQFF. The J gene is TRBJ2-1, the V gene TRBV12-3 or TRBV12-4, with TRBD2 matching 7 bases. Trimming at V came to 8 bases and at J to 4 bases, leaving 11 bases not matched to a gene. This CDR3 comprises 15 residues.

The chain recombines TRBV7-8 with TRBJ1-1; no clear D gene. Trimming removed 6 bases at V and 6 bases at J, with 14 bases between. Germline CDR1 and CDR2: SGHVS and FQNEAQ. This CDR3 comprises 13 residues. CDR3 coding DNA: TGTGCCAGCAGGGTCCTGGGTACCGCTGAAGCTTTCTTT. Translating gives CASRVLGTAEAFF.

V usage is TRBV5-5 and J usage is TRBJ1-3, with D perhaps TRBD1 (6 bases). Germline assignment: CDR1 SGHKS and CDR2 YYEKEE (reference sequence). V lost 3 bases and J lost 0, with 13 bases in between. The CDR3 extends over 16 amino acids. This CDR3 reads CASSSAGASSGNTIYF. The CDR3 DNA follows: TGTGCCAGCAGCTCTGCAGGGGCTAGCTCTGGAAACACCATATATTTT.

This clonotype was seen repeatedly, ten times or more. V and J are TRBV12-3 or TRBV12-4 and TRBJ2-4; maybe TRBD1 (6 bases). The CDR3 consists of 14 residues. V lost 6 bases to trimming and J lost 7 bases, with 16 bases between them. The CDR3 DNA reads as TGTGCCAGCAGACACCCCTGGGGGCGGAACATTCAGTACTTC. It specifies CASRHPWGRNIQYF.

This clonotype was recorded at least ten times. The rearrangement joins TRBV18 to TRBJ1-2; unclear D gene. The CDR3 is 13 amino acids. V dropped 5 bases and J dropped 0 bases, with 7 bases sitting between them. Looked up from germline, CDR1 is KGHSH and CDR2 is LQKENI. The CDR3 here is CASSSTPNYGYTF. The CDR3 DNA follows: TGTGCCAGCTCATCAACACCTAACTATGGCTACACCTTC.

This clonotype was counted many times. This chain joins TRBV29-1 and TRBJ2-3, with D perhaps TRBD1 (6 bases). With 4 bases removed from V and 3 bases from J, the gap between germline ends came to 14 bases. CDR1 and CDR2 (germline): SQVTM, ANQGSEA. CDR3 size: 14 residues. CDR3 bases: TGCAGCGTTGGACAGGCTTTAGTAACAGATACGCAGTATTTT. Translation: CSVGQALVTDTQYF.

Ten or more counts support this clonotype. The chain joins TRBV20-1 to TRBJ2-1; D could derive from TRBD1 or TRBD2 (6 bases each). Trimming pared 0 bases from V and 6 bases from J, leaving 9 bases between. This CDR3 comprises 13 residues. Germline CDR1 and CDR2: DFQATT and SNEGSKA (reference sequence). This CDR3 is CSARDWGANEQFF. The CDR3 coding sequence is TGCAGTGCTAGAGATTGGGGGGCCAATGAGCAGTTCTTC.

The genes are TRBV5-1 and TRBJ2-6, with TRBD1 identical over 9 bases. The CDR3 loop spans 18 amino acids. J lost 1 base, V lost 0 bases, and 5 bases had no gene match. Germline V gene sequence: CDR1 SGHRS, CDR2 YFSETQ. As DNA, the CDR3 is TGCGCCAGCAGCTTGGCCGGGACAGGGAGGTCTGGGGCCAACGTCCTGACTTTC. Encoded protein: CASSLAGTGRSGANVLTF.

The rearrangement uses TRBV27 and TRBJ1-6; 10 nucleotides line up with TRBD1. J gave up 0 bases and V 3 bases, and 11 bases lay outside the gene matches. Germline lookup yields CDR1 MNHEY and CDR2 SMNVEV (reference sequence). This CDR3 spans 20 amino acids. The CDR3 reads CASSFGETGGISSYNSPLHF. CDR3 DNA: TGTGCCAGCAGTTTTGGGGAGACAGGGGGCATAAGCTCCTATAATTCACCCCTCCACTTT.

This clonotype showed up many times. The V gene is TRBV20-1, the J gene TRBJ2-3; TRBD2 matches at 8 bases. The CDR3 spans 15 residues. V lost 1 base and J lost 0; bases outside the gene matches: 3. Germline V gene data show CDR1 as DFQATT and CDR2 as SNEGSKA (reference sequence). The CDR3 sequence: CSARGSGASTDTQYF. The CDR3 nucleotides are TGCAGTGCTAGAGGTAGCGGGGCTAGCACAGATACGCAGTATTTT.

Only a few counts were recorded for this clonotype. The chain has TRBV19 and TRBJ1-2; weak D call: TRBD1 (6 bases). The length of the CDR3 is 12 residues. The ends were cut back, 3 bases at V and 10 bases at J, with 12 bases in the middle. Germline V gene lookup returns CDR1 LNHDA and CDR2 SQIVND (reference sequence). The CDR3 bases are TGTGCCAGTAGTATTTCAGGGGTGTTCTACACCTTC. Protein: CASSISGVFYTF.